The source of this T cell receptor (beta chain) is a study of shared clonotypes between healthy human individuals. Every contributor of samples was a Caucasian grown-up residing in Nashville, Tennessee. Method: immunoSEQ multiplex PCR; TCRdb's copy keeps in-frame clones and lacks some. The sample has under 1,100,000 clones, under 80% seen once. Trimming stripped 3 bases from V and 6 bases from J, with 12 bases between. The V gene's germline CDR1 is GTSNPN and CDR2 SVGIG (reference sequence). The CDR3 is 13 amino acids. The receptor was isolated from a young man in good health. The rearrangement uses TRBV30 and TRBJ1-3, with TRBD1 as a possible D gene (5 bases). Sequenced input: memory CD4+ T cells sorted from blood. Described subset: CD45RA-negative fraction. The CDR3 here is CAWSRGTVNTIYF. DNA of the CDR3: TGTGCCTGGAGCCGCGGGACGGTAAACACCATATATTTT.